The source of this T cell receptor beta chain is a study of blood T cells in healthy people across ages. The study drew donors from healthy Caucasian individuals in Russia aged roughly 6 to 100. CDR1 is SGHAT and CDR2 is FQNNGV in the germline V gene. Trimming at V came to 1 base and at J to 13 bases, leaving 12 bases not matched to a gene. The CDR3 consists of 15 residues. A second PCR of about 7 to 12 cycles used a sample-barcoded 5' primer and a J-beta primer mix. One entry per CDR3 protein results from TCRdb running MiXCR on the 5' RACE reads. This table holds around 2 million distinct CDR3 sequences, about 39% found once. This clonotype was seen a handful of times. What it binds is unknown. Study-wide results and caveats: TCR beta diversity, measured per million T cells, fell in a roughly linear way with age. In the absence of known donor CMV status, changes in expanded clonotypes were possibly confounded.

The specimen sequenced was blood. This chain connects TRBV11-2 to TRBJ2-1, with 8 bases that match TRBD2. The receptor comes from a human donor in good health. CDR3 sequence: CASSLVWTSSDGQFF. The CDR3 nucleotides are TGTGCCAGCAGCTTAGTTTGGACTAGCTCCGATGGACAGTTCTTC.